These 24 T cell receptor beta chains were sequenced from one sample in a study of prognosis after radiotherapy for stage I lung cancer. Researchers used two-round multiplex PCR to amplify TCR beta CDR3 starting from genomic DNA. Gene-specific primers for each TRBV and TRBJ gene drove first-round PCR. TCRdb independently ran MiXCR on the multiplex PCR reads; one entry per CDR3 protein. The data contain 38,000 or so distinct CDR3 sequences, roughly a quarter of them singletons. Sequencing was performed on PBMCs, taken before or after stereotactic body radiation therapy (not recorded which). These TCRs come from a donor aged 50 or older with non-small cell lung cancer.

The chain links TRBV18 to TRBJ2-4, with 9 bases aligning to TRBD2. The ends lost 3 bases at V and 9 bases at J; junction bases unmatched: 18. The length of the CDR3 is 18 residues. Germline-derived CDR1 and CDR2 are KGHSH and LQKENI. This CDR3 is CASSPRLAAEPQGGIQYF. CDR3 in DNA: TGTGCCAGCTCACCTAGACTAGCGGCGGAGCCCCAGGGAGGCATTCAGTACTTC.

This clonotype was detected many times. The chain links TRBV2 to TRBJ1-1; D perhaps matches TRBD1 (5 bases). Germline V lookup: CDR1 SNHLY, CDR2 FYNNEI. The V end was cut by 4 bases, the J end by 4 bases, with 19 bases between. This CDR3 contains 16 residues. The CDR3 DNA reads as TGTGCCAGCAGTGTCCATGGACCCTGGGGGAGCACTGAAGCTTTCTTT. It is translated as CASSVHGPWGSTEAFF.

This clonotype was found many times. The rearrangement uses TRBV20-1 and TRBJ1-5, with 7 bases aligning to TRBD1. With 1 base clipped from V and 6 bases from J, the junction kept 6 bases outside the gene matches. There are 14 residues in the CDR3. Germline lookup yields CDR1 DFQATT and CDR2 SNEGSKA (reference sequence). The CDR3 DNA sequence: TGCAGTGCTAGAGGTGGGCAGGGGGGTCAGCCCCAGCATTTT. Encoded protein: CSARGGQGGQPQHF.

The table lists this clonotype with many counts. CDR3 sequence: CASSVSDRVNSPLHF. The CDR3 DNA reads TGTGCCAGCAGTGTATCGGACAGGGTTAATTCACCCCTCCACTTT. V is TRBV6-1 and J is TRBJ1-6; the match to TRBD1 covers 8 bases. This CDR3 spans 15 amino acids. The V segment lost 4 bases and the J segment 6 bases; nucleotides outside the gene matches: 5. Germline CDR1 reads MNHNS; CDR2 reads SASEGT.

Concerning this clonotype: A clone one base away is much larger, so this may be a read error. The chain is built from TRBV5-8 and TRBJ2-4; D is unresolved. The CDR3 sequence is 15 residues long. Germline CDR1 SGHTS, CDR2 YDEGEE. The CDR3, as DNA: TGTGCTTCAGTTAAAAGTGAGGTGGCCAAAAACATTCAGTACTTC. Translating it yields CASVKSEVAKNIQYF.

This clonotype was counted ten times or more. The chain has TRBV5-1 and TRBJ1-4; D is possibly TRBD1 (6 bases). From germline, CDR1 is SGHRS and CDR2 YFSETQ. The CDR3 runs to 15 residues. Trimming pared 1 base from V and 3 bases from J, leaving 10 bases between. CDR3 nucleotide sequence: TGCGCCAGCAGCTTGTCGGACAGCTCTAATGAAAAACTGTTTTTT. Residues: CASSLSDSSNEKLFF. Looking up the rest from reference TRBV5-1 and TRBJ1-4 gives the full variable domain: KAGVTQTPRYLIKTRGQQVTLSCSPISGHRSVSWYQQTPGQGLQFLFEYFSETQRNKGNFPGRFSGRQFSNSRSEMNVSTLELGDSALYLCASSLSDSSNEKLFFGSGTQLSVL.

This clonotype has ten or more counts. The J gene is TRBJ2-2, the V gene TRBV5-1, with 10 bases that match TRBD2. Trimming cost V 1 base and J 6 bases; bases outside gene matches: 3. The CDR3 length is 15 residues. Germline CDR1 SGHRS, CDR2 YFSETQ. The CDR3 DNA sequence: TGCGCCAGCAGCTTGACTAGCGGGATCGCCGGGGAGCTGTTTTTT. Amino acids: CASSLTSGIAGELFF.

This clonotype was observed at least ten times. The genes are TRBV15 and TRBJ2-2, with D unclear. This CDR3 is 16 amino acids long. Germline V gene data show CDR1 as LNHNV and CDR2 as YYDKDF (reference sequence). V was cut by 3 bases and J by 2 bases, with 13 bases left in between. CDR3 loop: CATSSYLTDNTGELFF. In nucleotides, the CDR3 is TGTGCCACCAGCAGCTACTTGACGGATAACACCGGGGAGCTGTTTTTT.

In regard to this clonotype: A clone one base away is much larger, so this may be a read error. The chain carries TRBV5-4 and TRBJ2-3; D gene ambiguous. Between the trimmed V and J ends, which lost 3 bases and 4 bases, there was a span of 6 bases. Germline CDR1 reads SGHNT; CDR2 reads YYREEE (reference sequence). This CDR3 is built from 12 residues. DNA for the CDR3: TGTGCCAGCAGCTCGAATTCAGATACGCAGTATTTT. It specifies CASSSNSDTQYF.

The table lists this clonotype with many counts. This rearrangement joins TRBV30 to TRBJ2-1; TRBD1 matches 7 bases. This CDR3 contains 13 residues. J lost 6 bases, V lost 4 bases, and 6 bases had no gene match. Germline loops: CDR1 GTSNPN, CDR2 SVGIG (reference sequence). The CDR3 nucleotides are TGTGCCTGGAACAGGGGACCACTCAATGAGCAGTTCTTC. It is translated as CAWNRGPLNEQFF.

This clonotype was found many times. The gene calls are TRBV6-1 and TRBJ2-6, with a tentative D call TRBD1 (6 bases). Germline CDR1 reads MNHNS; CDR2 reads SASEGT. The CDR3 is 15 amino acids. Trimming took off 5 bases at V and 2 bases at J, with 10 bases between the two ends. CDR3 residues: CASSPEGAGANVLTF. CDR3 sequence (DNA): TGTGCCAGCAGTCCTGAGGGGGCTGGGGCCAACGTCCTGACTTTC.

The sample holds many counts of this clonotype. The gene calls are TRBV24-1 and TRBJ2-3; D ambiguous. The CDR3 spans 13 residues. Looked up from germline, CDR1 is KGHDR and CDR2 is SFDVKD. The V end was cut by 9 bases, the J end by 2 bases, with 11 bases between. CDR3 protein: CATGVHYTDTQYF. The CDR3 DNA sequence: TGTGCCACCGGGGTTCATTACACAGATACGCAGTATTTT.

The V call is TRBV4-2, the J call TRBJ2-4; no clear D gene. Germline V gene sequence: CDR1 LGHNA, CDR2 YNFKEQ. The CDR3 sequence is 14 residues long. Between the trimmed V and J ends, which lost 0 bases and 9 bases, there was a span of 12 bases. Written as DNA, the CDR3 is TGTGCCAGCAGCCAAGAAGTCGGGCTTCGCATTCAGTACTTC. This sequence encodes CASSQEVGLRIQYF.

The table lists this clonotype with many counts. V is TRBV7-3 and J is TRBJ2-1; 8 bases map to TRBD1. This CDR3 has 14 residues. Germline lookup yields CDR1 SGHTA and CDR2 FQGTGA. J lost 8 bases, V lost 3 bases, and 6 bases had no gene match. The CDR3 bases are TGTGCCAGCAGCTTCGGACAGGGTTCGGATGAGCAGTTCTTC. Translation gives CASSFGQGSDEQFF.

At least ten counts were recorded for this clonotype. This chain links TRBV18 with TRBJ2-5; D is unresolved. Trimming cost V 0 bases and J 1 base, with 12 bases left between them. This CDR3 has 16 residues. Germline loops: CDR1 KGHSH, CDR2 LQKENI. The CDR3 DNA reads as TGTGCCAGCTCACCACCCAATCTCGGCCGCCAAGAGACCCAGTACTTC. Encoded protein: CASSPPNLGRQETQYF.

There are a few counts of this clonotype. The CDR3 region is CSEQTRQGFGETQYF. In nucleotides, the CDR3 is TGCAGCGAACAAACCAGACAGGGTTTCGGGGAGACCCAGTACTTC. The chain couples TRBV29-1 to TRBJ2-5, with TRBD1 identical over 7 bases. CDR3 size: 15 residues. Germline CDR1 and CDR2: SQVTM and ANQGSEA. V shed 7 bases, J shed 5 bases, and the junction held 16 bases outside the gene matches.

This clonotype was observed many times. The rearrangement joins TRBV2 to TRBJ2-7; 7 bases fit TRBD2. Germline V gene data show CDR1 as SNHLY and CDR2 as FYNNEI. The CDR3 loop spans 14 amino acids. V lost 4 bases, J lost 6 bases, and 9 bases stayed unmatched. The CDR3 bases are TGTGCCAGCAGTGCAGAGCGGGGAAATGGCGAGCAGTACTTC. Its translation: CASSAERGNGEQYF.

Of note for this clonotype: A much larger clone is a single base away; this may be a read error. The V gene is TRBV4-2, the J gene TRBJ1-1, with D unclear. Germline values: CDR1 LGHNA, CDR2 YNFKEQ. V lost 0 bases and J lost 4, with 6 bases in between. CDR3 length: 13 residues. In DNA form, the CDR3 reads TGTGCCAGCAGCCAAGATGGAGTCACTGAAGCTTTCTTT. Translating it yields CASSQDGVTEAFF.

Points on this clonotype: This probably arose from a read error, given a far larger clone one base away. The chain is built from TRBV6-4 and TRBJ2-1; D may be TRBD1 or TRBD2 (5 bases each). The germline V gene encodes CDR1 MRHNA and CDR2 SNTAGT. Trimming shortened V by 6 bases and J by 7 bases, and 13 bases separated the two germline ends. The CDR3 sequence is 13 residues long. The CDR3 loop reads CASSGAKRNEQFF. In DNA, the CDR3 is TGTGCCAGCAGCGGGGCTAAGAGGAATGAGCAGTTCTTC.

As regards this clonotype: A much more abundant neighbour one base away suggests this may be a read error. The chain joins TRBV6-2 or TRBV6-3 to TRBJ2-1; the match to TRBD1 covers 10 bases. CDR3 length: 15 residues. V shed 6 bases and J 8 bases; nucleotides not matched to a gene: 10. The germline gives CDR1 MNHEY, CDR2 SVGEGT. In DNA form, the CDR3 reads TGTGCCAGCAGCAGACAGGGGGCGGGGGTCGATGAGCAGTTCTTC. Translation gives CASSRQGAGVDEQFF.

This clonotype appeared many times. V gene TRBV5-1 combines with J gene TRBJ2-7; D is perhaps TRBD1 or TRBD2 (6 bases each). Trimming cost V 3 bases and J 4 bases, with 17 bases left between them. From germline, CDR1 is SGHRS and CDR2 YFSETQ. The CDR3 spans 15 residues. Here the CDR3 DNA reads TGCGCCAGCAGCTCAGAGGGGGGTCATCTATACGAGCAGTACTTC. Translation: CASSSEGGHLYEQYF.

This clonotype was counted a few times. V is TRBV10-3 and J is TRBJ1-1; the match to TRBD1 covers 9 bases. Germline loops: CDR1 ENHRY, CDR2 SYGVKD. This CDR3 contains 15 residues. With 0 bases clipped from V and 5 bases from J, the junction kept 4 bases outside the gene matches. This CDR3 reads CAISESQDRGTEAFF. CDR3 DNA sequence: TGTGCCATCAGTGAGTCTCAGGACAGGGGTACTGAAGCTTTCTTT.

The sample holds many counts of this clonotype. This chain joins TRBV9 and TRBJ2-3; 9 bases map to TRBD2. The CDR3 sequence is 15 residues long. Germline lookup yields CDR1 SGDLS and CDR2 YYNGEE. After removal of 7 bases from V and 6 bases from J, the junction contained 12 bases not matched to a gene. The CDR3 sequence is CASGGASGAPDTQYF. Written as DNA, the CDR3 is TGTGCCAGCGGGGGGGCTAGCGGGGCGCCGGATACGCAGTATTTT.

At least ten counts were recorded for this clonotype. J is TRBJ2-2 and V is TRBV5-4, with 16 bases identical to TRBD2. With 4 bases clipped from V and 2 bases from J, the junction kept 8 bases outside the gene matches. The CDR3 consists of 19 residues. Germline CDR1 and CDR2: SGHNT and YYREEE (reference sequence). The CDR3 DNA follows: TGTGCCAGCAGCCCTGCCGGGACTAGCGGGGGGGCTAACACCGGGGAGCTGTTTTTT. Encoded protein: CASSPAGTSGGANTGELFF.